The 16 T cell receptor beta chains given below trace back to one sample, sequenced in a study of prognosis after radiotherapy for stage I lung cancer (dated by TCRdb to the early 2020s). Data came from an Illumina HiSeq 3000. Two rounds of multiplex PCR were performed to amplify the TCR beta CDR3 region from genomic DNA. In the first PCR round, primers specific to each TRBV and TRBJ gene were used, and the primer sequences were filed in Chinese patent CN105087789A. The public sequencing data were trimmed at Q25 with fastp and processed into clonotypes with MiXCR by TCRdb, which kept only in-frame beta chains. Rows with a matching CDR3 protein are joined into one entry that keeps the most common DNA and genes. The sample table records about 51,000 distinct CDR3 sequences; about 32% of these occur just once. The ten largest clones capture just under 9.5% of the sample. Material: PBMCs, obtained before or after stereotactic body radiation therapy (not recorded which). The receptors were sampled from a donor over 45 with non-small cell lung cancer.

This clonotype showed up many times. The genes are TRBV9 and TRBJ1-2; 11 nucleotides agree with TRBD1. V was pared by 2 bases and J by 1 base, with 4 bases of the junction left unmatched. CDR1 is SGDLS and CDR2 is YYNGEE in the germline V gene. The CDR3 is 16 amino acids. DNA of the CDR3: TGTGCCAGCAGCGTTGGGACAGGGGGGGGTAACTATGGCTACACCTTC. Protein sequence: CASSVGTGGGNYGYTF.

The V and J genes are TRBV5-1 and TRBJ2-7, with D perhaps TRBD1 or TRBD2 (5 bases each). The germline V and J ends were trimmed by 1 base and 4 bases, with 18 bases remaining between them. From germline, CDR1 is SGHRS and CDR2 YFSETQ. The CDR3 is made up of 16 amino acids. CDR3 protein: CASSLSGARDLYEQYF. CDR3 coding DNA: TGCGCCAGCAGCTTGTCCGGGGCGCGAGACTTATACGAGCAGTACTTC.

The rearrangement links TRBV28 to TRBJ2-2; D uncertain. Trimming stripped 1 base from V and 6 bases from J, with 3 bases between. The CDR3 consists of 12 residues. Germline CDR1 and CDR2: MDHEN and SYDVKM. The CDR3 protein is CASSLFPGELFF. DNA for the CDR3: TGTGCCAGCAGTTTATTCCCCGGGGAGCTGTTTTTT.

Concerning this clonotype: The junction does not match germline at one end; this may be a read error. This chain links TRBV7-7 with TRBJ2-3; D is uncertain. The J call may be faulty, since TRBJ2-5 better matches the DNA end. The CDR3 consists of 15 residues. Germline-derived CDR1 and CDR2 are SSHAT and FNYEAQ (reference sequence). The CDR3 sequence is CASSSAATFAETQYF. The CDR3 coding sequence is TGTGCTAGCAGCTCCGCCGCGACTTTCGCAGAGACCCAGTACTTC.

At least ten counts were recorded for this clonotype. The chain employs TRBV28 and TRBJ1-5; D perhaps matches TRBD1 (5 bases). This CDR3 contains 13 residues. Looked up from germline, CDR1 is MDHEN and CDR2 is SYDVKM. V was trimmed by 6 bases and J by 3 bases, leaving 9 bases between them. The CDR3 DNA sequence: TGTGCCAGCAGGGGGCCCTTCAATCAGCCCCAGCATTTT. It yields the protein CASRGPFNQPQHF. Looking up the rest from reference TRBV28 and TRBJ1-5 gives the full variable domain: DVKVTQSSRYLVKRTGEKVFLECVQDMDHENMFWYRQDPGLGLRLIYFSYDVKMKEKGDIPEGYSVSREKKERFSLILESASTNQTSMYLCASRGPFNQPQHFGDGTRLSIL.

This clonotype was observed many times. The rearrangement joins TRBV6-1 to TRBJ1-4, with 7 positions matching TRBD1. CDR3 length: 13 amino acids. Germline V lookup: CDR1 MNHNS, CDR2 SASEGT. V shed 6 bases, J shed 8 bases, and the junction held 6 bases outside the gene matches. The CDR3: CASSPKDREKLFF. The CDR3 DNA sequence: TGTGCCAGCAGCCCTAAGGACAGGGAAAAACTGTTTTTT.

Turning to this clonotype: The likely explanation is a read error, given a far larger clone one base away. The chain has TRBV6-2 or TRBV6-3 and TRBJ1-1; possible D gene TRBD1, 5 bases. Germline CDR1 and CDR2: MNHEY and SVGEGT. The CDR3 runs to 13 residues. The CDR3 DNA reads TGTGCCAGCAGTGAAAACAGGAACACTGAATCTTTCTTT. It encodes CASSENRNTESFF.

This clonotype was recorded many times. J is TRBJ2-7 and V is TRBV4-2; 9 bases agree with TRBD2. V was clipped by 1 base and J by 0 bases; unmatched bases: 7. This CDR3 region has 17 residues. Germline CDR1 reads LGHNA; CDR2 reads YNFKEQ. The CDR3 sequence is CASSQGLAVAGSYEQYF. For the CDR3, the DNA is TGTGCCAGCAGCCAAGGACTAGCGGTAGCAGGCTCCTACGAGCAGTACTTC.

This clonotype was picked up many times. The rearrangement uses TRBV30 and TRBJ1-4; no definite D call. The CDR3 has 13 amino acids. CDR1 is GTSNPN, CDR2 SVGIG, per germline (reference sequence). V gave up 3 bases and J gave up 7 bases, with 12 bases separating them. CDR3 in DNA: TGTGCCTGGAGGCCCGGGGTTGTTGAAAAACTGTTTTTT. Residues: CAWRPGVVEKLFF.

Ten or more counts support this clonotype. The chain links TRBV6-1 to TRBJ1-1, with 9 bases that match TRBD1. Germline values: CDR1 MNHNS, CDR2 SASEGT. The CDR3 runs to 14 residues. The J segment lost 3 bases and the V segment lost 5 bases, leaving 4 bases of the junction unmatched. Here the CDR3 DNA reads TGTGCCAGCAGTCTTGGACAGGGGTACACTGAAGCTTTCTTT. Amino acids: CASSLGQGYTEAFF.

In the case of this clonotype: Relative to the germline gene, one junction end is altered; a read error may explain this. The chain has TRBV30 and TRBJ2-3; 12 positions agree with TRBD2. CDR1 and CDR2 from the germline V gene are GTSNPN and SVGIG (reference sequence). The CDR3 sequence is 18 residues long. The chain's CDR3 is CSWSLPRRTSGGTDTQYF. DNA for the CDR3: TGTTCCTGGAGTCTCCCGCGCCGGACTAGCGGGGGCACAGATACGCAGTATTTT.

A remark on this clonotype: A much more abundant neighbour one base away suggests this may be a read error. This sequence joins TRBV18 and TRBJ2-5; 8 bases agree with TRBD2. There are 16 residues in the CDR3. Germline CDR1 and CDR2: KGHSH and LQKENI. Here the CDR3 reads CASSPGGRAGVETHYF. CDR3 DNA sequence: TGTGCCAGCTCACCGGGAGGAAGAGCGGGAGTTGAGACCCATTACTTC.

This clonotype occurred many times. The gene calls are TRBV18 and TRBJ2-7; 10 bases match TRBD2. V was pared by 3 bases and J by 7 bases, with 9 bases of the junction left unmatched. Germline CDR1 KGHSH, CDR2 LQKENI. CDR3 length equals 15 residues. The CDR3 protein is CASSPPSGRAGEQYF. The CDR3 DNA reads TGTGCCAGCTCACCTCCCAGCGGGAGGGCCGGAGAGCAGTACTTC.

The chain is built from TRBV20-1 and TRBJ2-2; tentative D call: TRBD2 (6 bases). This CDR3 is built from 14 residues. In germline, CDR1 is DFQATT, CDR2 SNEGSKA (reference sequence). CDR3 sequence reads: CRNWGDTNTGELFF. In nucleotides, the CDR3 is TGCAGGAACTGGGGGGATACGAACACCGGGGAGCTGTTTTTT.

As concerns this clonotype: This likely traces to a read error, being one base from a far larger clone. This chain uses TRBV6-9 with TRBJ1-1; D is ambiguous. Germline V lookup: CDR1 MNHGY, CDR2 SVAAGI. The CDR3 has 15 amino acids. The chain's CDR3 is CATSYRGRQNAEAFF. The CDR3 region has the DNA TGTGCCACCAGTTACAGAGGACGGCAGAACGCTGAAGCTTTCTTT.

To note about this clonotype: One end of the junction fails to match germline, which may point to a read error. In DNA form, the CDR3 reads TGTGCCAGCACCCGGCCGCGGGCCGGGAACATTGAGTACTTC. It specifies CASTRPRAGNIEYF. The rearrangement uses TRBV2 and TRBJ2-4; possible D gene TRBD2, 5 bases. The CDR3 has 14 residues. CDR1 is SNHLY, CDR2 FYNNEI, per germline.